The rows below give T cell receptor beta chains drawn from one sample of a study of tumor-infiltrating lymphocytes in primary liver carcinoma. MiXCR, applied by TCRdb to the multiplex PCR reads, yields one record per CDR3 protein. The table has around 330,000 distinct CDR3 sequences, approximately 58% seen once. The sequenced sample was peripheral blood. Receptors originate from a young woman with primary liver carcinoma and hepatitis B virus infection. The CDR3 runs from the conserved cysteine through the conserved F or W. The order of the fields is V gene, J gene, CDR3 protein.

v_gene: TRBV11-3; j_gene: TRBJ2-2; CDR3aa: CASSLGGPRVGELFF
v_gene: TRBV6-5; j_gene: TRBJ2-7; CDR3aa: CASSYSRPLAYEQYF
v_gene: TRBV12-3/TRBV12-4; j_gene: TRBJ1-1; CDR3aa: CASSPRMENIEAFF
v_gene: TRBV12-3/TRBV12-4; j_gene: TRBJ2-1; CDR3aa: CASTGYNEQFF
v_gene: TRBV6-1; j_gene: TRBJ2-6; CDR3aa: CASSEAPFSSSGAKVLTF
v_gene: TRBV12-3/TRBV12-4; j_gene: TRBJ1-1; CDR3aa: CASSLTMGQGVTETFF
v_gene: TRBV7-8; j_gene: TRBJ2-7; CDR3aa: CASSLPRGTGALEQYF
v_gene: TRBV29-1; j_gene: TRBJ2-7; CDR3aa: CSVEGEGYEQYF
v_gene: TRBV4-3; j_gene: TRBJ2-3; CDR3aa: CASSQASGSGTDTQYF
v_gene: TRBV11-2; j_gene: TRBJ1-1; CDR3aa: CASRRGLANTEAFF
v_gene: TRBV12-3/TRBV12-4; j_gene: TRBJ2-5; CDR3aa: CASSTYPGSEETWYF
v_gene: TRBV12-3/TRBV12-4; j_gene: TRBJ2-3; CDR3aa: CARSAISGKGKDTQYF
v_gene: TRBV13; j_gene: TRBJ2-2; CDR3aa: CASSFGQVFSGELVF
v_gene: TRBV12-3/TRBV12-4; j_gene: TRBJ1-6; CDR3aa: CASSFGRDSPLHF
v_gene: TRBV6-2/TRBV6-3; j_gene: TRBJ2-1; CDR3aa: CVSSRTKVEQFF
v_gene: TRBV29-1; j_gene: TRBJ1-4; CDR3aa: CSVTGGTSEKLFF
v_gene: TRBV11-2; j_gene: TRBJ2-3; CDR3aa: CASSLGTYPSTDTQYF
v_gene: TRBV11-2; j_gene: TRBJ2-1; CDR3aa: CASSLVLRGTSSYNKQFF
v_gene: TRBV29-1; j_gene: TRBJ2-3; CDR3aa: CSGRLVGGLDTQYF
v_gene: TRBV6-1; j_gene: TRBJ2-1; CDR3aa: CASSEALLVPGGNEQFF
v_gene: TRBV28; j_gene: TRBJ1-1; CDR3aa: CASSGWGANTEAFF
v_gene: TRBV11-2; j_gene: TRBJ2-2; CDR3aa: CAGSRLVGDTGELFF
v_gene: TRBV6-1; j_gene: TRBJ2-1; CDR3aa: CASRPTAEVFYRSYNEQFF
v_gene: TRBV12-3/TRBV12-4; j_gene: TRBJ1-2; CDR3aa: CASSFEGGNGYTF
v_gene: TRBV11-1; j_gene: TRBJ1-1; CDR3aa: CANSSRLGQQNTVAFF
v_gene: TRBV11-2; j_gene: TRBJ2-7; CDR3aa: CASSPTTSYEQYF
v_gene: TRBV11-3; j_gene: TRBJ1-6; CDR3aa: CASSTGVRNSPLHF
v_gene: TRBV6-2/TRBV6-3; j_gene: TRBJ2-3; CDR3aa: CASRYGGWSTDTQYF
v_gene: TRBV11-2; j_gene: TRBJ2-7; CDR3aa: CVSSLDRGSYKQYF
v_gene: TRBV2; j_gene: TRBJ2-1; CDR3aa: CASNTRLPYNEQFF
v_gene: TRBV28; j_gene: TRBJ2-1; CDR3aa: CASTPEQGTGRVNEQFF
v_gene: TRBV29-1; j_gene: TRBJ2-5; CDR3aa: CSGWDEGDTQYF